The clone carrying this T cell receptor beta chain has at least ten counts. Germline loops: CDR1 LNHDA, CDR2 SQIVND (reference sequence). This CDR3 comprises 13 residues. The J segment lost 6 bases and the V segment lost 6 bases, leaving 4 bases of the junction unmatched. Primers used for first-strand cDNA, a TRAV- and TRBV-specific set, covered both alpha and beta chains. The TCRs were subjected to amplification over roughly 20 PCR cycles employing a constant-region primer in conjunction with a V-primer adapter. TCRdb processed the reads anew with MiXCR; each CDR3 protein has one entry. The data show roughly 90,000 distinct CDR3 sequences, 20% to 25% seen once. This sample was included in a study of low-dose radiotherapy and immunotherapy resistance in tumors. Study details: The study delivered 0.5 Gy per fraction every 2 weeks to Cohort 1, totaling 6.5 Gy.

Time point given: after trial treatment. The treatment here: LDRT plus nivolumab, ipilimumab, low-dose cyclophosphamide and aspirin (RACIN trial). This chain uses TRBV19 with TRBJ1-5, with 8 bases identical to TRBD1. The material was PBMCs, obtained after low-dose radiotherapy plus immunotherapy. This sequence originates from a female donor with ovarian cancer. The CDR3 reads CASRDRVGQPQHF. The CDR3 bases are TGTGCCAGTAGGGACAGGGTGGGTCAGCCCCAGCATTTT. The full variable domain, its missing parts supplied by reference TRBV19 and TRBJ1-5, is DGGITQSPKYLFRKEGQNVTLSCEQNLNHDAMYWYRQDPGQGLRLIYYSQIVNDFQKGDIAEGYSVSREKKESFPLTVTSAQKNPTAFYLCASRDRVGQPQHFGDGTRLSIL.